This TCR beta chain emerged from a study of cytomegalovirus exposure and HLA in healthy donors. Findings of the study overall: The authors excluded some V segments, including TRBV6-2 and TRBV6-3, as indistinguishable. Analysis was carried out at a later point, and it linked a missense DCLRE1C variant to TCR beta V- and J-gene trimming. With DRB1 most and HLA-C fewest, TCR association rates differed between HLA loci in a later analysis.

Of note for this clone: Its matching antigen is unknown.

Germline CDR1 MDHEN, CDR2 SYDVKM. The CDR3 runs to 14 residues. V was cut by 5 bases and J by 7 bases, with 17 bases left in between. The PCR ran on 60 Vbeta and 13 Jbeta primers. Only in-frame clones appear in the TCRdb table, and some are missing; sequencing was by immunoSEQ multiplex PCR. The sample has about 120,000 clones, under 90% seen once. The TCR comes from a middle-aged woman in good health and CMV-seronegative. V gene TRBV28 combines with J gene TRBJ1-2, with D possibly being TRBD1 (6 bases). Sequenced input: PBMCs. Here the CDR3 reads CASSAIQGKGGYTF. CDR3 coding DNA: TGTGCCAGCAGTGCAATACAGGGTAAAGGTGGCTACACCTTC.